This is a list of T cell receptor beta chains from one sample in a study of blood T cell repertoires in COVID-19. TCRdb keeps only in-frame clones here, not all; method: immunoSEQ multiplex PCR. The data contain 260,000 or so clones, 70% to 90% of them singletons. Sequencing used PBMCs or T cells enriched from blood (not recorded which). The receptors here all came from a man aged 18 to 29 who had recovered from COVID-19. Both conserved end residues are part of each CDR3. D genes are given only for firm matches. A row's size may be missing; if present it is once, few, many or a size class.

TRBV24-1	TRBD2	TRBJ2-5	NA	CATSASGGAGTQYF	TGTGCCACCAGTGCTAGCGGGGGGGCGGGGACCCAGTACTTC
TRBV19	NA	TRBJ1-2	once	CASSIWGRGYTF	TGTGCCAGTAGTATCTGGGGCAGGGGCTACACCTTC
TRBV7-3	TRBD2	TRBJ2-3	NA	CASSLTGTISGRTDTQYF	TGTGCCAGCAGCTTAACCGGGACGATTAGCGGGAGAACAGATACGCAGTATTTT
TRBV2	NA	TRBJ1-3	once	CASSQQGAGNTIYF	TGTGCCAGCAGTCAACAGGGTGCAGGAAACACCATATATTTT
TRBV9	NA	TRBJ2-5	once	CASSVGVGEQTQYF	TGTGCCAGCAGCGTAGGGGTGGGAGAACAGACCCAGTACTTC
TRBV7-2	NA	TRBJ2-5	NA	CASSLIVGVSCEETQYF	TGTGCCAGCAGCTTAATTGTCGGAGTTTCGTGTGAAGAGACCCAGTACTTC
TRBV5-5	NA	TRBJ1-3	once	CASSWGDAAGNTIYF	TGTGCCAGCAGTTGGGGAGACGCGGCAGGAAACACCATATATTTT
TRBV2	TRBD2	TRBJ2-7	NA	CASSPTSGALSYEQYF	TGTGCCAGCAGCCCGACTAGCGGGGCCCTTTCCTACGAGCAGTACTTC
TRBV27	TRBD1	TRBJ1-5	NA	CASSLYPGGYLNQPQHF	TGTGCCAGCAGTCTATATCCAGGGGGTTACCTCAATCAGCCCCAGCATTTT
TRBV5-4	TRBD1	TRBJ2-3	NA	CASSRIQGAPDTQYF	TGTGCCAGCAGCCGGATACAGGGGGCCCCAGATACGCAGTATTTT
TRBV4-1	TRBD2	TRBJ2-3	NA	CASSQEAHLAGGPIRDTQYF	TGCGCCAGCAGCCAAGAAGCCCACCTCGCGGGGGGGCCGATAAGAGATACGCAGTATTTT
TRBV6-5	NA	TRBJ1-1	NA	CASRIAGRPSEAFF	TGTGCCAGCAGGATAGCCGGGAGGCCGAGTGAAGCTTTCTTT
TRBV15	TRBD1	TRBJ2-6	NA	CATSSLWTGGTNVLTF	TGTGCCACCAGCAGCCTATGGACAGGGGGTACCAACGTCCTGACTTTC
TRBV6-5	NA	TRBJ1-5	NA	CASGGWGQPQHF	TGTGCCAGCGGGGGGTGGGGTCAGCCCCAGCATTTT
TRBV11-3	TRBD2	TRBJ2-2	NA	CASSLGGRRTGELFF	TGTGCCAGCAGCTTAGGCGGGAGGAGGACCGGGGAGCTGTTTTTT
TRBV28	TRBD2	TRBJ2-1	NA	CASRGLAGNNEQFF	TGTGCCAGCAGGGGACTAGCGGGCAACAATGAGCAGTTCTTC
TRBV2	NA	TRBJ1-6	NA	CASSTTGTPVLTLHF	TGTGCCAGCAGTACGACCGGGACACCGGTTTTGACCCTCCACTTT
TRBV4-1	TRBD2	TRBJ2-3	many	CASSQTSDGTDTQYF	TGCGCCAGCAGCCAGACTAGCGATGGCACAGATACGCAGTATTTT
TRBV28	TRBD1	TRBJ1-2	NA	CASSSRQGADYGYTF	TGTGCCAGCAGTTCTAGACAGGGGGCCGACTATGGCTACACCTTC
TRBV4-1	NA	TRBJ1-1	NA	CASSLAGQGNTEAFF	TGCGCCAGCAGCCTAGCCGGACAAGGGAACACTGAAGCTTTCTTT
TRBV7-2	NA	TRBJ1-1	NA	CASSFSWNTEAFF	TGTGCCAGCAGCTTCTCTTGGAACACTGAAGCTTTCTTT
TRBV27	TRBD2	TRBJ2-5	NA	CASSFLAGVMETQYF	TGTGCCAGCAGTTTCCTAGCGGGAGTTATGGAGACCCAGTACTTC
TRBV15	NA	TRBJ1-5	NA	CATNTDRTNQPQHF	TGTGCCACCAACACCGACAGGACCAATCAGCCCCAGCATTTT
TRBV19	NA	TRBJ1-2	NA	CATTDRYGGDYGYTF	TGTGCCACCACCGACCGCTATGGAGGGGACTATGGCTACACCTTC
TRBV7-8	NA	TRBJ1-5	once	CASSPSRQNSNQPQHF	TGTGCCAGCAGCCCTAGCAGGCAGAATAGCAATCAGCCCCAGCATTTT
TRBV30	TRBD1	TRBJ1-5	NA	CAWSTGGNQPQHF	TGTGCCTGGAGCACAGGGGGCAATCAGCCCCAGCATTTT
TRBV18	TRBD1	TRBJ1-5	NA	CASSPSGQGAGQPQHF	TGTGCCAGCTCACCATCGGGACAGGGGGCCGGTCAGCCCCAGCATTTT
TRBV4-1	TRBD1	TRBJ1-1	NA	CASSQVFKGARPEAFF	TGCGCCAGCAGCCAAGTCTTTAAGGGGGCGAGGCCTGAAGCTTTCTTT
TRBV2	TRBD2	TRBJ2-7	few	CASSDLVSGSGEQYF	TGTGCCAGCAGTGATCTGGTTAGCGGGAGCGGAGAGCAGTACTTC
TRBV7-2	TRBD1	TRBJ2-7	NA	CASSLAGTGGYEQYF	TGTGCCAGCAGCTTAGCCGGGACAGGGGGCTACGAGCAGTACTTC
TRBV4-1	NA	TRBJ1-1	once	CASSSNRDEAFF	TGCGCCAGCAGTTCGAACAGAGATGAAGCTTTCTTT
TRBV12-3/TRBV12-4	NA	TRBJ2-7	NA	CASSLRGYEQYF	TGTGCCAGCAGTTTAAGGGGATACGAGCAGTACTTC
TRBV7-3	NA	TRBJ2-2	NA	CASSLTGSPNTGELFF	TGTGCCAGCAGCTTAACAGGGAGCCCCAACACCGGGGAGCTGTTTTTT
TRBV7-2	TRBD2	TRBJ2-1	NA	CASSGVLAGEQFF	TGTGCCAGCAGCGGAGTCCTAGCGGGCGAGCAGTTCTTC
TRBV24-1	NA	TRBJ1-2	NA	CATSDNRVTYGYTF	TGTGCCACCAGTGATAATCGGGTGACCTATGGCTACACCTTC
TRBV3-1/TRBV3-2	TRBD1	TRBJ2-3	NA	CASSQGDRESDTQYF	TGTGCCAGCAGCCAAGGTGACAGGGAATCAGATACGCAGTATTTT
TRBV4-1	NA	TRBJ2-7	few	CASSQVLGASYEQYF	TGCGCCAGCAGCCAAGTTTTGGGGGCCTCCTACGAGCAGTACTTC
TRBV3-1/TRBV3-2	NA	TRBJ2-7	once	CASSQGYNYEQYF	TGTGCCAGCAGCCAAGGTTACAACTACGAGCAGTACTTC
TRBV28	TRBD1	TRBJ1-5	NA	CASSSGTGVRGNQPQHF	TGTGCCAGCAGTTCGGGGACAGGGGTTAGGGGCAATCAGCCCCAGCATTTT
TRBV7-9	TRBD1	TRBJ1-1	NA	CASSGLGQGNTEAFF	TGTGCCAGCAGCGGCCTCGGACAGGGTAACACTGAAGCTTTCTTT
TRBV6-5	TRBD1	TRBJ1-1	NA	CASSYMDRGRSEAFF	TGTGCCAGCAGTTACATGGACAGGGGGCGTTCTGAAGCTTTCTTT
TRBV2	NA	TRBJ2-3	NA	CASGFSYSTDTQYF	TGTGCCAGCGGTTTCAGTTATAGCACAGATACGCAGTATTTT